These 22 T cell receptor beta chains were sequenced from one sample in a study of patients and donors after allogeneic stem cell transplantation. TCRdb re-called the RT-PCR reads through MiXCR, storing one row per CDR3 protein. This sample yields under 170,000 distinct CDR3 sequences, of which over 35% are seen a single time; 50% to 65% belongs to the top ten. The specimen was blood, either unsorted or a sorted T cell fraction (not recorded which). The receptor set was obtained from a human donor who was either an allogeneic HSCT recipient or a stem cell or donor lymphocyte infusion donor (not recorded which). It is not recorded whose cells these are; they may come from a transplant donor.

This clonotype was seen repeatedly, ten times or more. The chain is built from TRBV11-2 and TRBJ1-1; D ambiguous. The CDR3 loop spans 10 amino acids. The ends were cut back, 6 bases at V and 2 bases at J, with 1 base in the middle. The V gene's germline CDR1 is SGHAT and CDR2 FQNNGV. The CDR3 region is CASRNTEAFF. The CDR3 DNA reads as TGTGCCAGCAGAAACACTGAAGCTTTCTTT.

Note on this clonotype: At one end the junction does not follow the germline gene, possibly because of a read error. The chain carries TRBV3-1 and TRBJ2-2; D remains unclear. CDR3 length: 17 residues. CDR1 is LGHDT and CDR2 is YNNKEL in the germline V gene (reference sequence). The CDR3 coding sequence is TGTGCCAGCAGCCAAGATCCCCCAGGCGCGAACACCTGGGAGCTGTTTTTT. Translation: CASSQDPPGANTWELFF.

This chain joins TRBV4-2 and TRBJ1-2; 9 bases fit TRBD1. Per the germline V gene, CDR1 is LGHNA and CDR2 is YNFKEQ. J lost 6 bases, V lost 1 base, and 6 bases had no gene match. The CDR3 length is 15 residues. The CDR3: CASSQGDRELDGYTF. The CDR3 nucleotides are TGTGCCAGCAGCCAAGGGGACAGGGAGTTGGATGGCTACACCTTC.

This clonotype was seen a handful of times. The chain uses TRBV20-1 and TRBJ1-6, with D uncertain. The V gene lost 0 bases and the J gene lost 7 bases, with 13 bases spanning the gap. The germline V gene encodes CDR1 DFQATT and CDR2 SNEGSKA (reference sequence). The CDR3 extends over 15 amino acids. The CDR3 region is CSARDPKALNSPLHF. The DNA of the CDR3 is TGCAGTGCTAGAGATCCGAAGGCTTTAAATTCACCCCTCCACTTT.

The chain couples TRBV4-1 to TRBJ2-7; 12 nucleotides line up with TRBD2. V trimming: 2 bases; J trimming: 3 bases; junction bases outside the gene matches: 5. In germline, CDR1 is MGHRA, CDR2 YSYEKL. The CDR3 has 16 residues. The DNA of the CDR3 is TGCGCCAGCAGCCAACTACTAGCGGGGGGCCACTACGAGCAGTACTTC. This gives the protein CASSQLLAGGHYEQYF.

This chain connects TRBV6-2 or TRBV6-3 to TRBJ1-1; D is unclear. Trimming took 5 bases from V and 4 from J, leaving 14 bases between them. From germline, CDR1 is MNHEY and CDR2 SVGEGT. The CDR3 has 14 amino acids. CDR3 region: CASSPPLMRTEAFF. The CDR3 region has the DNA TGTGCCAGCAGTCCACCCCTCATGCGCACTGAAGCTTTCTTT.

The chain joins TRBV5-5 to TRBJ1-2, with 7 bases fitting TRBD1. The V gene's germline CDR1 is SGHKS and CDR2 YYEKEE (reference sequence). J gave up 3 bases and V 2 bases, and 4 bases lay outside the gene matches. The CDR3 loop spans 14 amino acids. In DNA, the CDR3 is TGTGCCAGCAGCTTTGCGGACAGGCACTATGGCTACACCTTC. This gives the protein CASSFADRHYGYTF.

This chain connects TRBV6-2 or TRBV6-3 to TRBJ1-1; the match to TRBD1 covers 8 bases. Germline CDR1 reads MNHEY; CDR2 reads SVGEGT. This CDR3 is built from 13 residues. J lost 7 bases, V lost 7 bases, and 8 bases had no gene match. The CDR3 loop reads CASTDTGGVEAFF. The CDR3 DNA reads as TGTGCCAGCACCGATACAGGGGGAGTTGAAGCTTTCTTT.

This clonotype has just a few counts. This chain connects TRBV2 to TRBJ1-6; 7 positions match TRBD1. The V gene end was trimmed by 6 bases and the J gene end by 4 bases; junction bases not matched to a gene: 12. CDR1 and CDR2 (germline): SNHLY, FYNNEI. This CDR3 comprises 17 residues. The DNA for the CDR3 is TGTGCCAGCAGGAGGGGATTTGGGACAGCTTATAATTCACCCCTCCACTTT. Its protein product is CASRRGFGTAYNSPLHF.

This clonotype was seen more than once but under ten times. This chain links TRBV25-1 with TRBJ1-1, with D unclear. Between the trimmed V and J ends, which lost 4 bases and 6 bases, there was a span of 12 bases. Germline V lookup: CDR1 MGHDK, CDR2 SYGVNS. CDR3 length equals 13 residues. In DNA, the CDR3 is TGTGCCAGCAGTGCCTACGAGGGCGCTGAAGCTTTCTTT. Its protein product is CASSAYEGAEAFF.

The V call is TRBV2, the J call TRBJ1-4; D perhaps matches TRBD1 (5 bases). Trimming removed 5 bases from V and 12 bases from J, with 10 bases in between. CDR1 is SNHLY and CDR2 is FYNNEI in the germline V gene. This CDR3 is built from 11 residues. CDR3 sequence reads: CASSLTEELFF. CDR3 DNA: TGTGCCAGCAGTCTGACAGAGGAACTGTTTTTT.

J is TRBJ2-7 and V is TRBV12-3 or TRBV12-4; D is undetermined. V lost 1 base and J 4 bases, leaving 14 bases between the germline ends. The CDR3 sequence is 15 residues long. The chain's CDR3 is CASSLGATPLYEQYF. CDR3 bases: TGTGCCAGCAGTTTAGGGGCCACCCCCCTATACGAGCAGTACTTC.

This rearrangement joins TRBV12-3 or TRBV12-4 to TRBJ2-7; 8 bases agree with TRBD2. The ends lost 6 bases at V and 3 bases at J; junction bases unmatched: 7. The CDR3 sequence is 14 residues long. The CDR3 DNA follows: TGTGCCAGCAGAAGAAGCGGGGGACTCTACGAGCAGTACTTC. Amino acid sequence: CASRRSGGLYEQYF.

This clonotype occurred a few times. The chain carries TRBV28 and TRBJ1-2, with D maybe TRBD1 (6 bases). The CDR3 has 14 residues. V lost 9 bases to trimming and J lost 3 bases, with 17 bases between them. CDR1 MDHEN and CDR2 SYDVKM come from the germline V gene. The CDR3 loop is CASSEGGAYYGYTF. The CDR3 DNA reads as TGTGCCAGTTCGGAAGGGGGAGCTTACTATGGCTACACCTTC.

Note on this clonotype: One base away lies a much larger clone, so this may be a sequencing read error. The conserved final phenylalanine or tryptophan is absent from the CDR3, which likely points to a read error. This rearrangement joins TRBV6-5 to TRBJ1-2, with D unclear. Trimming left V 8 bases short and J 1 base short, with 8 bases between. Germline V gene lookup returns CDR1 MNHEY and CDR2 SVGAGI. This CDR3 has 12 residues. The CDR3 nucleotides are TGTGCCAGCTTGCGGCGTAACTATGGCTACACCTTA. Translating it yields CASLRRNYGYTL.

A few counts support this clonotype. The gene calls are TRBV5-8 and TRBJ1-2; D not certain. V lost 3 bases to trimming and J lost 4 bases, with 7 bases between them. The CDR3 spans 12 residues. CDR1 SGHTS and CDR2 YDEGEE come from the germline V gene. DNA for the CDR3: TGTGCCAGCAGCTGGGCGGTCTATGGCTACACCTTC. Protein product: CASSWAVYGYTF.

The rearrangement uses TRBV12-3 or TRBV12-4 and TRBJ2-7; unclear D gene. The CDR3 is 13 amino acids. With 4 bases removed from V and 2 bases from J, the gap between germline ends came to 9 bases. The CDR3 nucleotides are TGTGCCAGCAGTTCCGGACGGACCTACGAGCAGTACGTC. Protein: CASSSGRTYEQYV.

This clonotype was detected only a few times. The genes are TRBV29-1 and TRBJ2-4, with TRBD2 as a possible D gene (5 bases). Trimming took 4 bases from V and 3 from J, leaving 22 bases between them. Germline CDR1 SQVTM, CDR2 ANQGSEA. This CDR3 is built from 17 residues. The CDR3 DNA reads as TGCAGCGTTGCGGGATTCCCCTTCCCCGGCCGCAAAAACATTCAGTACTTC. It yields the protein CSVAGFPFPGRKNIQYF.

J is TRBJ1-6 and V is TRBV9, with D uncertain. With 0 bases removed from V and 0 bases from J, the gap between germline ends came to 16 bases. There are 19 residues in the CDR3. Germline assignment: CDR1 SGDLS and CDR2 YYNGEE. The CDR3 is CASSVDPGRVSSYNSPLHF. In DNA, the CDR3 is TGTGCCAGCAGCGTAGATCCCGGTCGAGTTAGCTCCTATAATTCACCCCTCCACTTT.

This clonotype has a count of ten or more. The chain employs TRBV6-5 and TRBJ1-1, with D uncertain. V was shortened by 2 bases and J by 1 base, with 8 bases between the two germline ends. Germline V gene lookup returns CDR1 MNHEY and CDR2 SVGAGI. The CDR3 totals 14 residues. The CDR3: CASSYSGKNTEAFF. The CDR3 region has the DNA TGTGCCAGCAGTTACAGCGGTAAGAACACTGAAGCTTTCTTT.

The chain has TRBV12-3 or TRBV12-4 and TRBJ2-1; 9 nucleotides match TRBD1. V lost 2 bases to trimming and J lost 1 base; unmatched junction nucleotides: 3. CDR3 length: 16 amino acids. The CDR3 is CASSLRDRVSYNEQFF. In DNA, the CDR3 is TGTGCCAGCAGTTTAAGGGACAGGGTTTCCTACAATGAGCAGTTCTTC.

There are a few counts of this clonotype. V usage is TRBV19 and J usage is TRBJ2-3; D call uncertain. V was trimmed by 3 bases and J by 0 bases, leaving 13 bases between them. The CDR3 runs to 16 residues. Germline V lookup: CDR1 LNHDA, CDR2 SQIVND (reference sequence). CDR3 coding DNA: TGTGCCAGTAGTATCTTTCTGGCATTAAGCACAGATACGCAGTATTTT. Amino acid sequence: CASSIFLALSTDTQYF.